The 3 T cell receptor beta chains reported below all come from one sample, sequenced in a study of cytomegalovirus exposure and HLA in healthy donors. This PCR relied on a set of 60 Vbeta primers and 13 Jbeta primers. Data came from immunoSEQ multiplex PCR; TCRdb stores just in-frame clones and leaves some out. The repertoire holds about 140,000 clones, with about 80% as singletons. The sequenced sample consisted of PBMCs. Receptor source: a man aged 25-40 years in good health and CMV-seropositive.

The chain combines TRBV6-1 with TRBJ2-2, with D perhaps matching TRBD1 (5 bases). Germline V gene lookup returns CDR1 MNHNS and CDR2 SASEGT. This CDR3 comprises 14 residues. V was pared by 10 bases and J by 5 bases, with 17 bases between. The chain's CDR3 is CAIRQTTLTGELFF. In nucleotides, the CDR3 is TGTGCCATCCGACAGACAACTCTAACCGGGGAGCTGTTTTTT.

This clone was detected only once. The rearrangement joins TRBV5-4 to TRBJ2-3; D remains ambiguous. Per germline, CDR1 SGHNT and CDR2 YYREEE (reference sequence). The V gene lost 4 bases and the J gene lost 2 bases, with 8 bases spanning the gap. The CDR3 has 13 residues. CDR3 sequence reads: CASSPPLTDTQYF. The DNA for the CDR3 is TGTGCCAGCAGCCCTCCCCTCACAGATACGCAGTATTTT. The full variable domain, its missing parts supplied by reference TRBV5-4 and TRBJ2-3, is ETGVTQSPTHLIKTRGQQVTLRCSSQSGHNTVSWYQQALGQGPQFIFQYYREEENGRGNFPPRFSGLQFPNYSSELNVNALELDDSALYLCASSPPLTDTQYFGPGTRLTVL.

V gene TRBV9 combines with J gene TRBJ1-1, with TRBD1 matching 9 bases. CDR1 is SGDLS, CDR2 YYNGEE, per germline. This CDR3 is built from 15 residues. The V gene end was trimmed by 4 bases and the J gene end by 4 bases; junction bases not matched to a gene: 8. As DNA, the CDR3 is TGTGCCAGCAGCACCAGCCTGACAGGGGGCACTGAAGCTTTCTTT. It is translated as CASSTSLTGGTEAFF. Supplemented by reference TRBV9 and TRBJ1-1, the full variable domain reads DSGVTQTPKHLITATGQRVTLRCSPRSGDLSVYWYQQSLDQGLQFLIQYYNGEERAKGNILERFSAQQFPDLHSELNLSSLELGDSALYFCASSTSLTGGTEAFFGQGTRLTVV.